This TCR beta chain emerged from a study of T cell responses to AZD1222 COVID-19 vaccine. Study findings and constraints: Recipients of AZD1222 seropositive at baseline numbered only 6 or 7. White British people made up most donors, females outnumbered males, and clonal diversity was possibly underestimated.

The protocol was immunoSEQ multiplex PCR, while the TCRdb copy is restricted to in-frame clones and leaves out a portion. The sample has roughly 150,000 clones; 70% to 90% are singletons. About this clone: Its antigen remains unidentified.

Germline CDR1 and CDR2: LNHDA and SQIVND (reference sequence). Trimming pared 4 bases from V and 10 bases from J, leaving 20 bases between. CDR3 size: 15 residues. This TCR was sampled from an adult in good health. The sequencing used peripheral blood, collected on day 0 of AZD1222 vaccination. V and J are TRBV19 and TRBJ2-1, with D possibly matching TRBD2 (5 bases). CDR3 amino acids: CASSKGLPRGEEQFF. The DNA of the CDR3 is TGTGCCAGTAGTAAAGGACTTCCCCGCGGCGAGGAGCAGTTCTTC.